The clone carrying this T cell receptor (beta chain) has just a few counts. The data were taken from a study of blood T cells in healthy people across ages. The CDR3 covers 13 residues. In germline, CDR1 is DFQATT, CDR2 SNEGSKA (reference sequence). V shed 6 bases and J 2 bases; nucleotides not matched to a gene: 4. Primed by a sample-barcoded 5' primer and a J-beta primer mix, a second PCR proceeded for roughly 6 to 12 cycles. TCRdb ran MiXCR on the 5' RACE reads and lists one entry per CDR3 protein. There are around 1,000,000 distinct CDR3 sequences in the sample; 35% to 45% occur only once, and 10% to 15% lies in the top ten.

The material sequenced was blood. This rearrangement joins TRBV20-1 to TRBJ2-3, with 8 bases that match TRBD2. The origin of this receptor is a man aged 18 to 35 in good health. DNA of the CDR3: TGCAGTGCCGGACTAGCTATCACAGATACGCAGTATTTT. Translating it yields CSAGLAITDTQYF.